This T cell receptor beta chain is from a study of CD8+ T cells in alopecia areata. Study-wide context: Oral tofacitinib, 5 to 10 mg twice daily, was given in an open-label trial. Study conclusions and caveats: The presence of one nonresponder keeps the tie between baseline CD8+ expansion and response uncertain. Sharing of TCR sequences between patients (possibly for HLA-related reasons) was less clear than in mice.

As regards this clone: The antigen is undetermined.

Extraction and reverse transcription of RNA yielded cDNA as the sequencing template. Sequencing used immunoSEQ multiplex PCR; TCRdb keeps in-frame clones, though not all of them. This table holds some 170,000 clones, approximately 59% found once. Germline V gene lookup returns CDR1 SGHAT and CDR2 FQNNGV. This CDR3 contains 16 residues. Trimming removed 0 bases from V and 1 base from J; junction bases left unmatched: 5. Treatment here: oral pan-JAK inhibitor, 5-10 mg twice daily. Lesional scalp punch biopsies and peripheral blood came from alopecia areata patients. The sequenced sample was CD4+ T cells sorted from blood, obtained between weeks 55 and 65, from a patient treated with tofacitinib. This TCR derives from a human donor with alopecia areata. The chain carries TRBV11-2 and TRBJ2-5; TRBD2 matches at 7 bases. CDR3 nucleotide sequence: TGTGCCAGCAGCTTAGATCGGTCTAGCGGCCAAGAGACCCAGTACTTC. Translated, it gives CASSLDRSSGQETQYF.